This T cell receptor (beta chain) derives from a study of T cell responses to AZD1222 COVID-19 vaccine. Germline V gene data show CDR1 as LNHDA and CDR2 as SQIVND (reference sequence). CDR3 length equals 14 residues. Trimming removed 7 bases from V and 0 bases from J, with 9 bases in between. Assay used: immunoSEQ multiplex PCR; TCRdb lists only in-frame clones, some missing. This table holds approximately 100,000 clones, about nine tenths found once. The sequence derives from an adult in good health. The source was peripheral blood, collected on day 0 of AZD1222 vaccination. The J gene is TRBJ1-4, the V gene TRBV19; D gene unclear. The CDR3 region is CASTRIATNEKLFF. CDR3 nucleotides: TGTGCCAGTACACGAATTGCAACTAATGAAAAACTGTTTTTT.